The 29 T cell receptor beta chains reported below all come from one sample, sequenced in a study of cytomegalovirus exposure and HLA in healthy donors. In the PCR, 60 Vbeta and 13 Jbeta primers were used. The data were produced by immunoSEQ multiplex PCR, yet TCRdb's version contains in-frame clones alone and is incomplete. The table lists over 150,000 clones, roughly 80% of them singletons. The sample consisted of PBMCs. These receptors all stem from a man aged 50-59 years in good health and CMV-seropositive.

The genes are TRBV10-3 and TRBJ2-3; D uncertain. V shed 3 bases and J shed 0 bases, with 7 bases lying between them. The CDR3 length is 14 residues. CDR1 is ENHRY, CDR2 SYGVKD, per germline. The CDR3 region has the DNA TGTGCCATCAGTGATCGACTCAGCACAGATACGCAGTATTTT. It yields the protein CAISDRLSTDTQYF.

The chain links TRBV7-6 to TRBJ2-7, with TRBD1 matching over 9 bases. V lost 5 bases, J lost 2 bases, and 4 bases stayed unmatched. Germline loops: CDR1 SGHVS, CDR2 FNYEAQ. The CDR3 length is 14 residues. In nucleotides, the CDR3 is TGTGCCAGCAGCCTAGGACAGGGGACCTACGAGCAGTACTTC. As protein: CASSLGQGTYEQYF.

The rearrangement uses TRBV5-6 and TRBJ2-7, with D perhaps TRBD1 (6 bases). The CDR3 consists of 13 residues. Germline CDR1 is SGHDT and CDR2 is YYEEEE. V lost 4 bases, J lost 7 bases, and 15 bases lay in between. The CDR3 here is CASSVGPGEEQYF. For the CDR3, the DNA is TGTGCCAGCAGCGTGGGGCCAGGGGAAGAGCAGTACTTC. The full variable domain, its missing parts supplied by reference TRBV5-6 and TRBJ2-7, is DAGVTQSPTHLIKTRGQQVTLRCSPKSGHDTVSWYQQALGQGPQFIFQYYEEEERQRGNFPDRFSGHQFPNYSSELNVNALLLGDSALYLCASSVGPGEEQYFGPGTRLTVT.

V and J are TRBV7-2 and TRBJ1-5; D is perhaps TRBD1 (5 bases). There are 15 residues in the CDR3. Trimming shortened V by 1 base and J by 4 bases, and 11 bases separated the two germline ends. Germline lookup yields CDR1 SGHTA and CDR2 FQGNSA. This chain's CDR3 is CASSLVGGENQPQHF. The CDR3 DNA reads as TGTGCCAGCAGCTTAGTGGGGGGGGAGAATCAGCCCCAGCATTTT.

The chain recombines TRBV29-1 with TRBJ2-3, with TRBD2 identical over 7 bases. The CDR3 has 14 residues. V lost 4 bases and J lost 0; bases outside the gene matches: 4. The V gene's germline CDR1 is SQVTM and CDR2 ANQGSEA. CDR3 protein: CSVAAGISTDTQYF. Here the CDR3 DNA reads TGCAGCGTTGCAGCGGGAATAAGCACAGATACGCAGTATTTT.

This clone was seen a single time. The V call is TRBV5-6, the J call TRBJ1-1, with D perhaps TRBD1 (6 bases). The CDR3 extends over 13 amino acids. Germline-derived CDR1 and CDR2 are SGHDT and YYEEEE. Between the trimmed V and J ends, which lost 0 bases and 6 bases, there was a span of 9 bases. CDR3 loop: CASSLGEGAEAFF. The CDR3 bases are TGTGCCAGCAGCTTGGGGGAGGGGGCTGAAGCTTTCTTT.

V gene TRBV15 combines with J gene TRBJ2-1, with a tentative D call TRBD2 (6 bases). CDR1 and CDR2 (germline): LNHNV, YYDKDF (reference sequence). This CDR3 has 12 amino acids. Trimming removed 6 bases at V and 12 bases at J, with 15 bases between. Here the CDR3 reads CATSPPGGVQFF. DNA for the CDR3: TGTGCCACCAGTCCTCCGGGCGGGGTGCAGTTCTTC.

This clone was detected only a few times. V is TRBV5-5 and J is TRBJ2-7, with D possibly TRBD1 on 6 matching bases. V was trimmed by 4 bases and J by 0 bases, leaving 11 bases between them. CDR3 length: 14 residues. The germline gives CDR1 SGHKS, CDR2 YYEKEE (reference sequence). CDR3 region: CASSQMGASYEQYF. Here the CDR3 DNA reads TGTGCCAGCAGCCAGATGGGGGCCTCCTACGAGCAGTACTTC.

The chain recombines TRBV4-2 with TRBJ1-2; 7 bases line up with TRBD1. V was pared by 4 bases and J by 5 bases, with 16 bases of the junction left unmatched. Per the germline V gene, CDR1 is LGHNA and CDR2 is YNFKEQ. The CDR3 has 17 residues. CDR3 DNA sequence: TGTGCCAGCAGCCCCAGAAATTTAGGACAGGCCACGTATGGCTACACCTTC. Translation: CASSPRNLGQATYGYTF.

Comments on this clone: A junction end diverges from the germline sequence, so it may reflect a read error. The chain combines TRBV6-5 with TRBJ1-2, with TRBD1 as a possible D gene (5 bases). The germline V gene has CDR1 MNHEY and CDR2 SVGAGI. This CDR3 has 15 amino acids. The CDR3 spells CASSRGVRRIYVYTF. The CDR3 region has the DNA TGTGCCAGCAGTCGGGGGGTACGGAGGATCTATGTCTACACCTTC.

The chain joins TRBV9 to TRBJ2-1, with 10 bases lining up with TRBD2. The CDR3 has 15 amino acids. CDR1 is SGDLS and CDR2 is YYNGEE in the germline V gene. Trimming at V came to 4 bases and at J to 3 bases, leaving 4 bases not matched to a gene. The CDR3 DNA reads TGTGCCAGCAGCCCAAGCGGGGGGGGCTACAATGAGCAGTTCTTC. This codes for CASSPSGGGYNEQFF.

This clone was found once. The chain combines TRBV7-3 with TRBJ1-1; 8 bases are a match to TRBD1. This CDR3 has 14 residues. Trimming at V came to 5 bases and at J to 1 base, leaving 3 bases not matched to a gene. The germline CDR1 and CDR2 sequences are SGHTA and FQGTGA. The CDR3 region is CASSGQGGNTEAFF. Written as DNA, the CDR3 is TGTGCCAGCAGCGGACAGGGTGGGAACACTGAAGCTTTCTTT.

The chain joins TRBV12-5 to TRBJ2-1, with 7 bases that match TRBD2. The CDR3 extends over 16 amino acids. Germline CDR1 and CDR2: LGHNT and FRNRAP. Unmatched junction bases numbered 5, after V lost 0 bases and J lost 3 bases. The CDR3 DNA sequence: TGTGCTAGTGGTTTGGTCTTAGCGGGCGTCTACAATGAGCAGTTCTTC. This sequence encodes CASGLVLAGVYNEQFF.

J is TRBJ2-1 and V is TRBV5-1; D is unclear. V was pared by 0 bases and J by 0 bases, with 13 bases between. This CDR3 region has 17 residues. Germline CDR1 SGHRS, CDR2 YFSETQ. This CDR3 is CASSLDVRASSYNEQFF. Written as DNA, the CDR3 is TGCGCCAGCAGCTTGGATGTTCGTGCGAGCTCCTACAATGAGCAGTTCTTC.

The chain recombines TRBV28 with TRBJ1-2; 8 bases are shared with TRBD1. Looked up from germline, CDR1 is MDHEN and CDR2 is SYDVKM. V lost 6 bases to trimming and J lost 4 bases; unmatched junction nucleotides: 13. The CDR3 sequence is 16 residues long. CDR3 residues: CASSNPGQVFGYGYTF. The DNA for the CDR3 is TGTGCCAGCAGCAACCCGGGACAGGTATTTGGCTATGGCTACACCTTC.

Only one count was recorded for this clone. The chain links TRBV6-5 to TRBJ2-7; 9 nucleotides align to TRBD1. The V gene end was trimmed by 6 bases and the J gene end by 3 bases; junction bases not matched to a gene: 9. From germline, CDR1 is MNHEY and CDR2 SVGAGI. The CDR3 runs 15 residues. This CDR3 is CASSRMGTGNYEQYF. The CDR3 nucleotides are TGTGCCAGCAGCCGAATGGGGACAGGGAACTACGAGCAGTACTTC.

This clone was detected a few times. V gene TRBV5-1 combines with J gene TRBJ2-7; the match to TRBD1 covers 7 bases. V gave up 4 bases and J gave up 3 bases; unmatched junction bases: 7. The germline V gene encodes CDR1 SGHRS and CDR2 YFSETQ. The CDR3 is 14 residues long. CDR3 in DNA: TGCGCCAGCAGCACCGGGACAGATGGCTACGAGCAGTACTTC. It translates to CASSTGTDGYEQYF.

The chain employs TRBV5-5 and TRBJ1-2; D is ambiguous. Germline CDR1 is SGHKS and CDR2 is YYEKEE (reference sequence). Trimming stripped 2 bases from V and 4 bases from J, with 9 bases between. This CDR3 contains 13 residues. The CDR3 spells CASSLNSVYGYTF. DNA of the CDR3: TGTGCCAGCAGCTTAAATTCGGTCTATGGCTACACCTTC.

The rearrangement joins TRBV28 to TRBJ2-7; D perhaps matches TRBD2 (6 bases). This CDR3 comprises 15 residues. V lost 3 bases, J lost 3 bases, and 15 bases lay in between. Germline V lookup: CDR1 MDHEN, CDR2 SYDVKM. The CDR3 loop reads CASSFGQGLSYEQYF. The CDR3 DNA follows: TGTGCCAGCAGTTTTGGGCAGGGACTGAGCTACGAGCAGTACTTC.

This chain connects TRBV11-1 to TRBJ2-5; possibly TRBD2 for D (5 bases). Trimming shortened V by 5 bases and J by 2 bases, and 18 bases separated the two germline ends. Germline loops: CDR1 SGHAT, CDR2 FQDESV (reference sequence). This CDR3 has 16 residues. The CDR3 spells CASSRGTQNLQETQYF. Here the CDR3 DNA reads TGTGCCAGCAGCCGGGGAACACAGAACTTACAAGAGACCCAGTACTTC.

J is TRBJ2-7 and V is TRBV7-9; 7 bases align to TRBD2. CDR1 is SEHNR and CDR2 is FQNEAQ in the germline V gene (reference sequence). The CDR3 sequence is 15 residues long. The V segment lost 1 base and the J segment 3 bases; nucleotides outside the gene matches: 6. Written as DNA, the CDR3 is TGTGCCAGCAGCTTAGTTATGACTAGCAACTACGAGCAGTACTTC. This encodes CASSLVMTSNYEQYF.

The chain couples TRBV7-2 to TRBJ1-2; TRBD1 aligns across 9 bases. Germline V lookup: CDR1 SGHTA, CDR2 FQGNSA. With 5 bases clipped from V and 4 bases from J, the junction kept 8 bases outside the gene matches. The CDR3 consists of 15 residues. In nucleotides, the CDR3 is TGTGCCAGCAGCCCAAACAGGGGGCATAGCTATGGCTACACCTTC. Its translation is CASSPNRGHSYGYTF.

The genes are TRBV5-4 and TRBJ2-1; TRBD1 is a possible D gene (5 bases). Germline V CDR1 and CDR2: SGHNT, YYREEE (reference sequence). With 0 bases removed from V and 2 bases from J, the gap between germline ends came to 9 bases. The CDR3 contains 15 residues. Written as DNA, the CDR3 is TGTGCCAGCAGCTTGGGGCAGGGTCCCTACAATGAGCAGTTCTTC. Translated: CASSLGQGPYNEQFF.

The gene calls are TRBV19 and TRBJ1-1; 10 nucleotides match TRBD1. Germline CDR1 LNHDA, CDR2 SQIVND (reference sequence). After removal of 5 bases from V and 3 bases from J, the junction contained 9 bases not matched to a gene. The CDR3 consists of 16 residues. The CDR3 loop reads CASSSGTGAPHTEAFF. CDR3 coding DNA: TGTGCCAGTAGTTCCGGGACAGGGGCCCCGCACACTGAAGCTTTCTTT.

The rearrangement links TRBV5-5 to TRBJ2-7; the match to TRBD2 covers 8 bases. Germline assignment: CDR1 SGHKS and CDR2 YYEKEE (reference sequence). V shed 4 bases, J shed 3 bases, and the junction held 9 bases outside the gene matches. The CDR3 is made up of 15 amino acids. DNA for the CDR3: TGTGCCAGCAGCGGGGGGGCGGGAGGAAACTACGAGCAGTACTTC. Encoded protein: CASSGGAGGNYEQYF.

V gene TRBV9 combines with J gene TRBJ2-5, with TRBD1 matching 7 bases. This CDR3 is built from 14 residues. V lost 4 bases, J lost 3 bases, and 6 bases stayed unmatched. Per germline, CDR1 SGDLS and CDR2 YYNGEE. The CDR3 region has the DNA TGTGCCAGCAGCATCGGGACAGTCAAAGAGACCCAGTACTTC. It yields the protein CASSIGTVKETQYF.

This clone occurred once. The V gene is TRBV28, the J gene TRBJ2-3, with D tentatively TRBD1 (6 bases). The length of the CDR3 is 14 residues. Germline V CDR1 and CDR2: MDHEN, SYDVKM. Trimming removed 2 bases at V and 0 bases at J, with 6 bases between. For the CDR3, the DNA is TGTGCCAGCAGTTTAACAGGGAGCACAGATACGCAGTATTTT. It specifies CASSLTGSTDTQYF.

The genes are TRBV7-6 and TRBJ2-2; 8 bases map to TRBD1. This CDR3 has 15 residues. V dropped 5 bases and J dropped 1; count of bases not matched to a gene: 3. Germline values: CDR1 SGHVS, CDR2 FNYEAQ. Written as DNA, the CDR3 is TGTGCCAGCAGCCCCGGGACAGGGAACACCGGGGAGCTGTTTTTT. Translation: CASSPGTGNTGELFF.

The chain employs TRBV30 and TRBJ1-2, with 8 bases aligning to TRBD1. The V gene's germline CDR1 is GTSNPN and CDR2 SVGIG (reference sequence). Unmatched junction bases numbered 6, after V lost 6 bases and J lost 3 bases. This CDR3 has 13 residues. The CDR3 DNA is TGTGCCTGTAGGACAGGGTTGGACTATGGCTACACCTTC. It is translated as CACRTGLDYGYTF.